The following is a T cell receptor (beta chain) sequence with its context. Its antigen is not identified. Assay used: immunoSEQ multiplex PCR; TCRdb lists only in-frame clones, some missing. The profile shows more than 110,000 clones, 80% to 90% of them singletons. The source of the sample is a study of T cell responses to AZD1222 COVID-19 vaccine. Study-level points and caveats: Clonal diversity may have been underestimated, and the donors were mostly white British, with more females than males. All repertoire sampling was performed exclusively after the peak T cell response.

Germline V gene lookup returns CDR1 MNHEY and CDR2 SMNVEV (reference sequence). This CDR3 is 15 amino acids long. Deletions cut 1 base from V and 4 bases from J, with 13 bases between. The starting material was peripheral blood, obtained on day 0 of AZD1222 vaccination. The chain joins TRBV27 to TRBJ1-2; unclear D gene. The source of this sequence is an adult in good health. In nucleotides, the CDR3 is TGTGCCAGCAGTTTATACCCCGGCAGCCCCTATGGCTACACCTTC. Its translation: CASSLYPGSPYGYTF.